These 30 T cell receptor beta chains share one sample of origin, sequenced in a study of blood T cell repertoires in COVID-19. TCRdb keeps only in-frame clones here, not all; method: immunoSEQ multiplex PCR. This sample has approximately 500,000 clones, with about 89% found just once. The sequenced sample was peripheral blood. The receptors were gathered from a woman aged 45-60 years with COVID-19, enrolled during active disease.

The chain employs TRBV5-1 and TRBJ1-1; tentative D call: TRBD1 (5 bases). The V end lost 3 bases, the J end lost 2 bases, and 14 bases lay between the germline ends. Germline assignment: CDR1 SGHRS and CDR2 YFSETQ. There are 15 residues in the CDR3. CDR3 amino acids: CASSSTPRENTEAFF. In DNA, the CDR3 is TGCGCCAGCAGCTCGACGCCCAGGGAAAACACTGAAGCTTTCTTT.

The CDR3 DNA reads as TGTGCCACCAGCAGAGATGAGGGCGGGGGGATCTACGAGCAGTACTTC. Amino acids: CATSRDEGGGIYEQYF. This sequence joins TRBV15 and TRBJ2-7; 8 nucleotides agree with TRBD2. Germline CDR1 and CDR2: LNHNV and YYDKDF (reference sequence). There are 16 residues in the CDR3. The J segment lost 3 bases and the V segment lost 0 bases, leaving 7 bases of the junction unmatched.

In its sample, this clone was seen once. The CDR3 DNA sequence: TGTGCCAGCAGCTTAGTGGGCTATACGCAGTATTTT. As protein: CASSLVGYTQYF. The rearrangement uses TRBV7-6 and TRBJ2-3, with no clear D. The CDR3 length is 12 residues. Germline V gene data show CDR1 as SGHVS and CDR2 as FNYEAQ. V lost 1 base and J 7 bases, leaving 6 bases between the germline ends. The full variable domain, completed using reference TRBV7-6 and TRBJ2-3, is GAGVSQSPRYKVTKRGQDVALRCDPISGHVSLYWYRQALGQGPEFLTYFNYEAQQDKSGLPNDRFSAERPEGSISTLTIQRTEQRDSAMYRCASSLVGYTQYFGPGTRLTVL.

This chain uses TRBV4-1 with TRBJ1-2; D possibly corresponds to TRBD1 (6 bases). Germline V gene data show CDR1 as MGHRA and CDR2 as YSYEKL. There are 14 residues in the CDR3. With 2 bases removed from V and 2 bases from J, the gap between germline ends came to 9 bases. CDR3 in amino acids: CASSQPGANYGYTF. Here the CDR3 DNA reads TGCGCCAGCAGCCAACCAGGGGCGAACTATGGCTACACCTTC.

This clone was detected once. The chain recombines TRBV24-1 with TRBJ1-5; D is undetermined. V shed 4 bases and J shed 9 bases, with 18 bases lying between them. The CDR3 is 15 amino acids. Per germline, CDR1 KGHDR and CDR2 SFDVKD. Here the CDR3 reads CATSDPTEGSGPQHF. The CDR3, as DNA: TGTGCCACCAGTGACCCCACCGAGGGTTCGGGGCCCCAGCATTTT.

The chain employs TRBV6-5 and TRBJ1-6; perhaps TRBD1 as D (6 bases). V dropped 6 bases and J dropped 7 bases, with 16 bases sitting between them. CDR1 is MNHEY, CDR2 SVGAGI, per germline. The CDR3 has 15 residues. In DNA form, the CDR3 reads TGTGCCAGCAGCCCGGTGACAGGTCTAAATTCACCCCTCCACTTT. This translates into CASSPVTGLNSPLHF.

The chain joins TRBV2 to TRBJ2-2; 7 bases are a match to TRBD1. CDR1 and CDR2 from the germline V gene are SNHLY and FYNNEI. The CDR3 covers 15 residues. V dropped 6 bases and J dropped 1; count of bases not matched to a gene: 5. The CDR3 coding sequence is TGTGCCAGCAGAAAAGGGGGCGGGAACACCGGGGAGCTGTTTTTT. This translates into CASRKGGGNTGELFF.

The chain links TRBV5-6 to TRBJ2-3; the match to TRBD2 covers 10 bases. Trimming removed 1 base from V and 6 bases from J; junction bases left unmatched: 8. CDR1 and CDR2 (germline): SGHDT, YYEEEE. The CDR3 sequence is 16 residues long. The CDR3 is CASSLITSGAPDTQYF. DNA of the CDR3: TGTGCCAGCAGCTTGATTACTAGCGGGGCGCCCGATACGCAGTATTTT.

This clone appeared a single time. This specimen includes other DNA sequences encoding the same CDR3. The chain couples TRBV5-1 to TRBJ1-2, with 8 bases that match TRBD1. Germline-derived CDR1 and CDR2 are SGHRS and YFSETQ. V lost 1 base to trimming and J lost 2 bases; unmatched junction nucleotides: 1. The CDR3 spans 14 residues. CDR3 protein: CASSLQGANYGYTF. In DNA form, the CDR3 reads TGCGCCAGCAGCTTGCAGGGGGCGAACTATGGCTACACCTTC.

The V gene is TRBV27, the J gene TRBJ1-2; possibly TRBD1 for D (6 bases). V lost 4 bases and J 0 bases, leaving 12 bases between the germline ends. Germline values: CDR1 MNHEY, CDR2 SMNVEV (reference sequence). This CDR3 has 15 amino acids. CDR3 protein: CASSSYRATNYGYTF. The CDR3 DNA sequence: TGTGCCAGCAGTTCGTACAGGGCTACTAACTATGGCTACACCTTC.

The chain uses TRBV9 and TRBJ1-4; TRBD1 aligns across 9 bases. V gave up 4 bases and J gave up 8 bases; unmatched junction bases: 9. Germline values: CDR1 SGDLS, CDR2 YYNGEE. There are 15 residues in the CDR3. CDR3 region: CASSLTGTGREKLFF. The DNA for the CDR3 is TGTGCCAGCAGCCTAACCGGGACAGGGAGGGAAAAACTGTTTTTT.

The CDR3 DNA reads as TGTGCCAGCAGCTTAGGCTCAGCGAGAGCTTTCTTT. Protein product: CASSLGSARAFF. V and J are TRBV11-2 and TRBJ1-1, with D unresolved. Per germline, CDR1 SGHAT and CDR2 FQNNGV. The CDR3 runs 12 residues. V dropped 1 base and J dropped 10 bases, with 10 bases sitting between them.

The rearrangement joins TRBV18 to TRBJ1-1; D is perhaps TRBD1 (5 bases). The V gene lost 4 bases and the J gene lost 0 bases, with 24 bases spanning the gap. The CDR3 spans 19 residues. Germline V gene sequence: CDR1 KGHSH, CDR2 LQKENI. The CDR3 is CASSLQQAQRLTMNTEAFF. CDR3 DNA sequence: TGTGCCAGCTCACTTCAACAGGCCCAACGACTTACTATGAACACTGAAGCTTTCTTT.

J is TRBJ2-5 and V is TRBV2; 9 bases align to TRBD2. The germline V gene encodes CDR1 SNHLY and CDR2 FYNNEI. CDR3 size: 16 residues. Trimming took 5 bases from V and 3 from J; bases not matched to a gene: 10. CDR3 bases: TGTGCCAGCAGTTACTTATCTAGCGGGGTAAAAGAGACCCAGTACTTC. Translated, it gives CASSYLSSGVKETQYF.

The rearrangement joins TRBV2 to TRBJ2-7; 11 bases are a match to TRBD2. The length of the CDR3 is 17 residues. CDR1 is SNHLY, CDR2 FYNNEI, per germline. V lost 4 bases, J lost 0 bases, and 8 bases stayed unmatched. The CDR3 protein is CASSGGTSGESSYEQYF. CDR3 coding DNA: TGTGCCAGCAGTGGGGGGACTAGCGGCGAGTCCTCCTACGAGCAGTACTTC.

The rearrangement uses TRBV3-1 (or the pseudogene TRBV3-2) and TRBJ2-3; D not certain. Trimming took 5 bases from V and 7 from J, leaving 10 bases between them. Germline V lookup: CDR1 LGHDT, CDR2 YNNKEL (reference sequence). This CDR3 region has 12 residues. For the CDR3, the DNA is TGTGCCAGCAGCTCCTCCAGGAATACGCAGTATTTT. Its translation is CASSSSRNTQYF.

DNA of the CDR3: TGTGCCGGCGGAAGAAACACCATATATTTT. This translates into CAGGRNTIYF. The V call is TRBV19, the J call TRBJ1-3, with no clear D. The CDR3 runs to 10 residues. CDR1 is LNHDA, CDR2 SQIVND, per germline (reference sequence). Trimming cost V 11 bases and J 5 bases, with 7 bases left between them. The full variable domain, with the rest looked up from reference TRBV19 and TRBJ1-3, is DGGITQSPKYLFRKEGQNVTLSCEQNLNHDAMYWYRQDPGQGLRLIYYSQIVNDFQKGDIAEGYSVSREKKESFPLTVTSAQKNPTAFYLCAGGRNTIYFGEGSWLTVV.

This chain joins TRBV9 and TRBJ2-3; maybe TRBD2 (5 bases). Germline V gene sequence: CDR1 SGDLS, CDR2 YYNGEE. The V end lost 0 bases, the J end lost 3 bases, and 8 bases lay between the germline ends. The CDR3 is 14 residues long. In DNA form, the CDR3 reads TGTGCCAGCAGCGTAGAGGCGGGTACAGATACGCAGTATTTT. Residues: CASSVEAGTDTQYF. Using reference TRBV9 and TRBJ2-3 for the parts outside the CDR3, the full variable domain is DSGVTQTPKHLITATGQRVTLRCSPRSGDLSVYWYQQSLDQGLQFLIQYYNGEERAKGNILERFSAQQFPDLHSELNLSSLELGDSALYFCASSVEAGTDTQYFGPGTRLTVL.

This sequence joins TRBV13 and TRBJ2-5; D is ambiguous. The V end was cut by 5 bases, the J end by 2 bases, with 3 bases between. Germline assignment: CDR1 PRHDT and CDR2 FYEKMQ (reference sequence). The CDR3 is 11 residues long. CDR3 bases: TGTGCCAGCAGCGCGCAAGAGACCCAGTACTTC. It is translated as CASSAQETQYF.

The chain has TRBV6-5 and TRBJ2-5; 7 bases agree with TRBD1. CDR3 length equals 13 residues. CDR1 is MNHEY and CDR2 is SVGAGI in the germline V gene. Trimming took 8 bases from V and 2 from J; bases not matched to a gene: 5. CDR3 bases: TGTGCCAGCCGGGACAGCGTACAAGAGACCCAGTACTTC. It encodes CASRDSVQETQYF.

The chain employs TRBV27 and TRBJ1-2; D may be TRBD1 (6 bases). Germline values: CDR1 MNHEY, CDR2 SMNVEV (reference sequence). This CDR3 region has 17 residues. V was cut by 6 bases and J by 6 bases, with 26 bases left in between. CDR3 in DNA: TGTGCCAGCAGAGACCGGGTCACCAAACCGGGGGGGCATGGCTACACCTTC. Residues: CASRDRVTKPGGHGYTF.

This chain links TRBV6-5 with TRBJ2-2, with a tentative D call TRBD1 (5 bases). Trimming shortened V by 7 bases and J by 2 bases, and 11 bases separated the two germline ends. This CDR3 spans 14 amino acids. Per the germline V gene, CDR1 is MNHEY and CDR2 is SVGAGI. The CDR3 coding sequence is TGTGCCAGCACGTGGCAGGGAAACACCGGGGAGCTGTTTTTT. Residues: CASTWQGNTGELFF.

V gene TRBV11-2 combines with J gene TRBJ2-7, with D possibly matching TRBD1 (7 bases). The CDR3 contains 15 residues. Germline-derived CDR1 and CDR2 are SGHAT and FQNNGV. V lost 1 base and J 9 bases, leaving 19 bases between the germline ends. The CDR3 sequence is CASSLVGGQTTRQYF. CDR3 bases: TGTGCCAGCAGCTTAGTGGGGGGACAGACAACGAGGCAGTACTTC.

The CDR3 DNA reads TGTGCCAGCAGCTTATTCGGCAGGGGCACCTACGAGCAGTACTTC. Protein product: CASSLFGRGTYEQYF. The chain couples TRBV5-8 to TRBJ2-7, with a tentative D call TRBD1 (6 bases). Trimming pared 2 bases from V and 2 bases from J, leaving 14 bases between. Germline loops: CDR1 SGHTS, CDR2 YDEGEE. This CDR3 contains 15 residues.

The gene calls are TRBV30 and TRBJ1-2, with 8 bases matching TRBD1. The V gene's germline CDR1 is GTSNPN and CDR2 SVGIG (reference sequence). The ends lost 0 bases at V and 7 bases at J; junction bases unmatched: 7. The CDR3 is 14 amino acids. CDR3 sequence (DNA): TGTGCCTGGAGTGTAAACGGACAGGGAAGTGGCTACACCTTC. Translation: CAWSVNGQGSGYTF. Full variable domain (rest looked up from reference TRBV30 and TRBJ1-2): SQTIHQWPATLVQPVGSPLSLECTVEGTSNPNLYWYRQAAGRGLQLLFYSVGIGQISSEVPQNLSASRPQDRQFILSSKKLLLSDSGFYLCAWSVNGQGSGYTFGSGTRLTVV.

This chain links TRBV5-8 with TRBJ2-1; 8 positions match TRBD2. V dropped 6 bases and J dropped 8; count of bases not matched to a gene: 10. CDR3 length: 14 amino acids. The germline CDR1 and CDR2 sequences are SGHTS and YDEGEE. CDR3 amino acids: CASTRGGLIYEQFF. DNA of the CDR3: TGTGCCAGCACCCGGGGGGGGCTAATATATGAGCAGTTCTTC.

The V gene is TRBV5-1, the J gene TRBJ1-3, with D perhaps TRBD1 (5 bases). The CDR3 sequence is 14 residues long. V shed 2 bases and J shed 1 base, with 7 bases lying between them. Germline values: CDR1 SGHRS, CDR2 YFSETQ. CDR3 bases: TGCGCCAGCAGCTTTACAGGTTCTGGAAACACCATATATTTT. Its translation: CASSFTGSGNTIYF.

The chain has TRBV3-1 (or the pseudogene TRBV3-2) and TRBJ1-6; unclear D gene. The CDR3 spans 14 residues. V lost 1 base and J lost 6, with 7 bases in between. The germline gives CDR1 LGHDT, CDR2 YNNKEL (reference sequence). The CDR3 sequence is CASSQGHSNSPLHF. CDR3 bases: TGTGCCAGCAGCCAAGGACACTCTAATTCACCCCTCCACTTT.

This chain links TRBV6-5 with TRBJ2-7; a weak D match, TRBD2 (5 bases). CDR1 MNHEY and CDR2 SVGAGI come from the germline V gene. The CDR3 spans 13 residues. V lost 5 bases, J lost 6 bases, and 14 bases lay in between. The CDR3 is CASSPGNSREQYF. The CDR3 DNA sequence: TGTGCCAGCAGTCCCGGGAATAGCCGCGAGCAGTACTTC.

The chain recombines TRBV11-2 with TRBJ2-3; no clear D. Per germline, CDR1 SGHAT and CDR2 FQNNGV. V gave up 1 base and J gave up 2 bases, with 10 bases separating them. The CDR3 sequence is 15 residues long. CDR3 in amino acids: CASSLVGGITDTQYF. The DNA of the CDR3 is TGTGCCAGCAGCTTAGTAGGCGGAATCACAGATACGCAGTATTTT.